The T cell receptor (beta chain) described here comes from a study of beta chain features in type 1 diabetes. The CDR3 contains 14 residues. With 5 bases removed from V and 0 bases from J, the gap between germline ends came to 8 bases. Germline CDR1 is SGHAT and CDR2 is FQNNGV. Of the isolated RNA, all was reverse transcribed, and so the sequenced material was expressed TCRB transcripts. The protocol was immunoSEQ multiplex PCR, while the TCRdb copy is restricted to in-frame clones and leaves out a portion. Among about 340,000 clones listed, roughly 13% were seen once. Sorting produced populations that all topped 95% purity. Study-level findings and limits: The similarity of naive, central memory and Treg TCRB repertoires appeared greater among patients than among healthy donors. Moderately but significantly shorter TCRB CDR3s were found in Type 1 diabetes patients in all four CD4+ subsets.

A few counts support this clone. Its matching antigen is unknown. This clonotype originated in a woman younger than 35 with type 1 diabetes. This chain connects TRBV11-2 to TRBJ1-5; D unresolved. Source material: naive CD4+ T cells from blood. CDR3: CASSPRYSNQPQHF. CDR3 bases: TGTGCCAGCAGCCCACGCTATAGCAATCAGCCCCAGCATTTT.